This is a list of T cell receptor beta chains from one sample in a study of cytomegalovirus exposure and HLA in healthy donors. Profiled with immunoSEQ multiplex PCR; TCRdb holds only in-frame clones, not every one. The table includes 100,000 to 120,000 clones, roughly 13% detected once. The specimen sequenced was PBMCs. These receptor sequences come from a man in his forties or fifties in good health and CMV-seropositive. Each CDR3 is given with its conserved first and last residue. D genes are given only for firm matches. A clone size is listed for some rows: how often the clone was seen (once, few, many), or a class if it is expanded.

.,TRBV28,.,TRBJ2-7,TGTGCCAGCAGTTTTTGGGCAGGCTCCTACGAGCAGTACTTC,CASSFWAGSYEQYF
.,TRBV30,.,TRBJ1-2,TGTGCCTGGAGTACAGGGAACTATGGCTACCCCTTC,CAWSTGNYGYPF
.,TRBV7-9,.,TRBJ2-1,TGTGCCAGCAGCCCATCGGGGGGCGAGCAGTTCTTC,CASSPSGGEQFF
.,TRBV19,.,TRBJ2-1,TGTGCCAGTAGTATAGGTGGCCCCTTTGTTGAGCAGTTCTTC,CASSIGGPFVEQFF
few,TRBV6-6,TRBD1,TRBJ1-1,TGTGCCAGCAGTTATGCTCCGACAGGGTCAAGCACTGAAGCTTTCTTT,CASSYAPTGSSTEAFF
.,TRBV28,.,TRBJ2-7,TGTGCCAGCAGTGGACCCGGGACACTTCTCTACGAGCAGTACTTC,CASSGPGTLLYEQYF
.,TRBV2,TRBD2,TRBJ2-1,TGTGCCAGCACCCCCACTAGCGGGAGTATGTCACGGCAGTTCTTC,CASTPTSGSMSRQFF
.,TRBV28,.,TRBJ2-1,TGTGCCAGCGGAACCGGATCAGCGGACTACAATGAGCAGTTCTTC,CASGTGSADYNEQFF
.,TRBV7-9,TRBD1,TRBJ1-2,TGTGCCAGCAGCGGCGGGACAGGAGTATCGGGCTACACCTTC,CASSGGTGVSGYTF
few,TRBV19,TRBD1,TRBJ1-1,TGTGCCAGTAGGAGGGACAGAGAGACTGAAGCTTTCTTT,CASRRDRETEAFF
few,TRBV4-1,.,TRBJ1-4,TGCGCCAGCAGCCCAGCCCCAGGGATTGAAAAACTGTTTTTT,CASSPAPGIEKLFF
few,TRBV6-1,.,TRBJ2-1,TGTGCCAGCAGTGAACAGTCGGGTGGCCAGTTCTTC,CASSEQSGGQFF
few,TRBV18,.,TRBJ1-4,TGTGCCAGCTCACCGGCTTTGCCGAAACTGTTTTTT,CASSPALPKLFF
few,TRBV6-4,TRBD1,TRBJ1-1,TGTGCCAGGCAGGGGGCCGCTGAAGCTTTCTTT,CARQGAAEAFF
few,TRBV5-1,.,TRBJ1-5,TGCGCCAGCAGCTTGAAGGGGGAAAACAATCAGCCCCAGCATTTT,CASSLKGENNQPQHF
.,TRBV10-3,.,TRBJ1-4,TGTGCCATCAGGAGGCCCGCGGATGAAAAACTGTTTTTT,CAIRRPADEKLFF
.,TRBV4-1,TRBD2,TRBJ2-3,TGCGCCAGCAGCCAGAGCGCCGGGATAGCGGGAGATGTCTATAGCACAGATACGCAGTATTTT,CASSQSAGIAGDVYSTDTQYF
few,TRBV6-1,.,TRBJ1-2,TGTGCCAGCAGTGGGTCAGGACTAGGTGGCTACACCTTC,CASSGSGLGGYTF
few,TRBV28,.,TRBJ2-3,TGTGCCAGCAGTCCCTCTAGCGTAGTATCAGATACGCAGTATTTT,CASSPSSVVSDTQYF
.,TRBV27,TRBD1,TRBJ1-1,TGTGCCAGCAGTCCCGACAGGGGGCAAAACACTGAAGCTTTCTTT,CASSPDRGQNTEAFF
.,TRBV30,.,TRBJ1-5,TGTGCCTGGAGTGTTCAAGGGGTCTCGGGAGCCCAGCATTTT,CAWSVQGVSGAQHF
.,TRBV5-6,TRBD1,TRBJ1-5,TGTGCCAGCAGCTTGACAGGGGGTCAGCCCCAGCATTTT,CASSLTGGQPQHF
.,TRBV7-8,TRBD1,TRBJ2-2,TGTGCCAGCAGCCTGAATTCTGGACAGGGTGGAACCGGGGAGCTGTTTTTT,CASSLNSGQGGTGELFF
.,TRBV5-1,.,TRBJ1-2,TGCGCCAGCAGGCAAAACGAGGGACAATCGGGCGGCTACACCTTC,CASRQNEGQSGGYTF
few,TRBV7-2,.,TRBJ1-1,TGTGCCAGCAGCTTGGAGAGGGACACTGAAGCTTTCTTT,CASSLERDTEAFF
.,TRBV5-6,.,TRBJ2-7,TGTGCCAGCAGCTTGGTGTCAAAGGGGCACGAGCAGTACTTC,CASSLVSKGHEQYF
few,TRBV7-3,.,TRBJ1-1,TGTGCCAGCAGCTTAGGAGGCAGATCGAACACTGAAGCTTTCTTT,CASSLGGRSNTEAFF
few,TRBV6-4,TRBD2,TRBJ2-2,TGTGCCAGCTCTCGACTAGCGGGAGGCACCGGGGAGCTGTTTTTT,CASSRLAGGTGELFF
.,TRBV19,TRBD1,TRBJ1-5,TGTGCCAGTAGTATAGGTGGACAGGGGATTCAGCCCCAGCATTTT,CASSIGGQGIQPQHF
.,TRBV7-8,.,TRBJ1-5,TGTGCCAGCAGCTTAGGGGGGGGGACAAGCAATCAGCCCCAGCATTTT,CASSLGGGTSNQPQHF
.,TRBV19,.,TRBJ1-5,TGTGCCAGTAGTAATGGGGGCAGTCGATATAGCAATCAGCCCCAGCATTTT,CASSNGGSRYSNQPQHF
.,TRBV5-1,TRBD1,TRBJ2-1,TGCGCCAGCAGTTGGACAGGGGGCGATGAGCAGTTCTTC,CASSWTGGDEQFF
.,TRBV6-5,.,TRBJ2-2,TGTGCCAGCAGTTACTCATCAGGGCTAAACACCGGGGAGCTGTTTTTT,CASSYSSGLNTGELFF
few,TRBV5-1,TRBD1,TRBJ2-5,TGCGCCAGCAGCTTTGGACAGGGAGGCCAAGAGACCCAGTACTTC,CASSFGQGGQETQYF
once,TRBV9,TRBD2,TRBJ2-5,TGTGCCAGCAGTAAAGTAGCGGGAGGGCCCCAAGAGACCCAGTACTTC,CASSKVAGGPQETQYF
.,TRBV21-1,.,TRBJ2-5,TGTGCCAGCAGCATTTCGGAGACCCAGTACTTC,CASSISETQYF
.,TRBV9,TRBD2,TRBJ2-1,TGTGCCAGCAGCGTCGGGACTAGCGGGAGAGATGAGCAGTTCTTC,CASSVGTSGRDEQFF
few,TRBV5-1,.,TRBJ1-1,TGCGCCAGCAGCTTGCGCACGGGGAACACTGAAGCTTTCTTT,CASSLRTGNTEAFF
few,TRBV4-1,TRBD1,TRBJ2-7,TGCGCCAGCAGCCAACCGGGACAGGGGGGCCACGAGCAGTACTTC,CASSQPGQGGHEQYF
few,TRBV7-2,TRBD2,TRBJ2-7,TGTGCCAGCAGCTTACCGACCTGGGAGGGCGAGCAGTACTTC,CASSLPTWEGEQYF
.,TRBV4-1,.,TRBJ2-7,TGCGCCAGCAGCCAGCAGGGCTTGCTTGACGAGCAGTACTTC,CASSQQGLLDEQYF
.,TRBV11-2,.,TRBJ1-5,TGTGCGTCGGGGGGCGGTCCCAATCAGCCCCAGCATTTT,CASGGGPNQPQHF
.,TRBV28,.,TRBJ1-5,TGTGCCAGCAGGGAGAACAGGGTAAGGGGCAATCAGCCCCAGCATTTT,CASRENRVRGNQPQHF
.,TRBV5-1,TRBD2,TRBJ2-1,TGCGCCAGCAGCCGCGGGACTAGCGGGAGTGCCTCCGCCTACAATGAGCAGTTCTTC,CASSRGTSGSASAYNEQFF
few,TRBV4-3,.,TRBJ1-5,TGCGCCAGCAGCCAAGATCCTCCCACTACAGGGCCCCGCCAGCCCCAGCATTTT,CASSQDPPTTGPRQPQHF
few,TRBV4-1,.,TRBJ1-4,TGCGCCAGCAGCCAAGATGCCCGCTTGTACAGTTTAAATGAAAAACTGTTTTTT,CASSQDARLYSLNEKLFF
few,TRBV6-6,.,TRBJ2-1,TGTGCCAGCCGGTCCGTCACCTACAATGAGCAGTTCTTC,CASRSVTYNEQFF
.,TRBV6-6,.,TRBJ2-5,TGTGCCAGCAGTTACTCTCGGCAAGAGACCCAGTACTTC,CASSYSRQETQYF
few,TRBV7-9,.,TRBJ2-7,TGTGCCAGCAGCACCTCGGGTGCCTACGAGCAGTACTTC,CASSTSGAYEQYF
.,TRBV5-5,TRBD1,TRBJ1-3,TGTGCCAGCAGCTTGGGAGATCCGGGACAGCCAGGAAACACCATATATTTT,CASSLGDPGQPGNTIYF
.,TRBV2,.,TRBJ2-1,TGTGCCAGCAGTGGTTGGACAGCTTCCAATGAGCAGTTCTTC,CASSGWTASNEQFF
.,TRBV9,TRBD1,TRBJ1-4,TGTGCCAGCAGCCCCCGGGACAGCTATTATGAAAAACTGTTTTTT,CASSPRDSYYEKLFF
few,TRBV11-2,.,TRBJ1-1,TGTGCCAGCAGCCCCTTGTGGGGGGTCGGCGCTGAAGCTTTCTTT,CASSPLWGVGAEAFF